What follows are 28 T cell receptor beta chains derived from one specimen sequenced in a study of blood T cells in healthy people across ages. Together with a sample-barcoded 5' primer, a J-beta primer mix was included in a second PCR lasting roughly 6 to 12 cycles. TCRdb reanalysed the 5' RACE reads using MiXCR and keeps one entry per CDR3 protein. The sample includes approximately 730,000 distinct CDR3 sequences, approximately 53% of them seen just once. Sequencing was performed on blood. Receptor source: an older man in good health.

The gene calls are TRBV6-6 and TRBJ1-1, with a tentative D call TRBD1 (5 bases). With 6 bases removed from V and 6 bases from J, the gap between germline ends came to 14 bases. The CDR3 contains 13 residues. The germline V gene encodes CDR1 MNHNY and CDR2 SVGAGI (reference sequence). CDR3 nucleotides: TGTGCCAGCAGCCCTTTTGGGACGGCTGAAGCTTTCTTT. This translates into CASSPFGTAEAFF.

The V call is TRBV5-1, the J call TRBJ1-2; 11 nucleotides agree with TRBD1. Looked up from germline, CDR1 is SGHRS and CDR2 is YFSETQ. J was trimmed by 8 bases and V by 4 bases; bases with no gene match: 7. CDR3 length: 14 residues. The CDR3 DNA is TGCGCCAGCAGCCCAGGACAGGGGGCGCAAGGCTACACCTTC. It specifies CASSPGQGAQGYTF.

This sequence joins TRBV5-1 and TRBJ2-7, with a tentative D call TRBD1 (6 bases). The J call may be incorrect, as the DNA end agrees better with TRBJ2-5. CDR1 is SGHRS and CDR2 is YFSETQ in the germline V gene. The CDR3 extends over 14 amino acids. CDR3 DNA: TGCGCCAGCGTCTCGGGGACATCAAGAGGGACCCAGTACTTC. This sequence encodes CASVSGTSRGTQYF.

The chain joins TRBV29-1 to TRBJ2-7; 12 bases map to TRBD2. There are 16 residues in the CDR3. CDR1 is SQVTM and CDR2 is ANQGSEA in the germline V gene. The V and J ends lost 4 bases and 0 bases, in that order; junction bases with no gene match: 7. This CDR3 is CSVVASGRGSSYEQYF. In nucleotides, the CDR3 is TGCAGCGTTGTGGCTAGCGGGAGGGGTAGCTCCTACGAGCAGTACTTC.

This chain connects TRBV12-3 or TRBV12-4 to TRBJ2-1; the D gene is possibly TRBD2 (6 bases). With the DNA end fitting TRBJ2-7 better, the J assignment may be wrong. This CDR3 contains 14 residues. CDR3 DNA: TGTGCCAGCAGCAGAGGGACTTTTCCCTACGAGCAGTACTTC. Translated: CASSRGTFPYEQYF.

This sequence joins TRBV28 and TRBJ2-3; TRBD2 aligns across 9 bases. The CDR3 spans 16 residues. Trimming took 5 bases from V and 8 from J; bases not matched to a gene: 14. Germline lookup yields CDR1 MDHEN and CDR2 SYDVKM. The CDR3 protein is CASSAPSGMGSRTQYF. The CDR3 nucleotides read TGTGCCAGCAGTGCACCTAGCGGGATGGGATCGCGTACGCAGTATTTT.

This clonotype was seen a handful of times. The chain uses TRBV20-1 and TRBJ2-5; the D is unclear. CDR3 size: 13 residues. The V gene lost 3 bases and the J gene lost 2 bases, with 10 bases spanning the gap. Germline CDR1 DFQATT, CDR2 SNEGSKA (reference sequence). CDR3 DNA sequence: TGCAGTGCTAGGCACCGGGTACAAGAGACCCAGTACTTC. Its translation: CSARHRVQETQYF.

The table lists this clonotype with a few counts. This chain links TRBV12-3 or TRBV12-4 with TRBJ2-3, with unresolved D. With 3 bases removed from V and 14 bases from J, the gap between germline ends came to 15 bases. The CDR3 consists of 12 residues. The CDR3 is CASSFFHRYAYF. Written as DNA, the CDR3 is TGTGCCAGCAGTTTTTTCCACAGATACGCGTATTTT.

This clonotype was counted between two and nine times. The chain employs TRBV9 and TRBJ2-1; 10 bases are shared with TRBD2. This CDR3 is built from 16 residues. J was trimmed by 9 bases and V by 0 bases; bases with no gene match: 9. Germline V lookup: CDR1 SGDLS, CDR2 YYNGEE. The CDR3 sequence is CASSVVVAGGLSEQFF. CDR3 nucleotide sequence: TGTGCCAGCAGCGTAGTGGTAGCGGGAGGCTTGAGTGAGCAGTTCTTC.

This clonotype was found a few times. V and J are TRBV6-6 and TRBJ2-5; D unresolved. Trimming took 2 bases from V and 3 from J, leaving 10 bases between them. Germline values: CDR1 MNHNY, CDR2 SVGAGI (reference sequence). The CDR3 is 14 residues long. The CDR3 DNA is TGTGCCAGCAGTTACATGGGCAGAGAAGAGACCCAGTACTTC. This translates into CASSYMGREETQYF.

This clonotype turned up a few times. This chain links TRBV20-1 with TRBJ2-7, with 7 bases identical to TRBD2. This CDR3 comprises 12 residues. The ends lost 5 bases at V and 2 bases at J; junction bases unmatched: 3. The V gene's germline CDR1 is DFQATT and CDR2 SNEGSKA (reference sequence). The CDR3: CSAPGRTYEQYF. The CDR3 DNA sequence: TGCAGTGCTCCCGGGAGGACCTACGAGCAGTACTTC.

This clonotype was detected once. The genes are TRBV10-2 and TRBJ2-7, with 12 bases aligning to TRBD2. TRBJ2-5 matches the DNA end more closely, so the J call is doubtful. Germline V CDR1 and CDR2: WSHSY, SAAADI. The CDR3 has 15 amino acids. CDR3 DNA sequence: TGCGCCAGCAGCGCTCTAGCGGGAGGGCACGAGACCCAGTACTTC. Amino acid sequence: CASSALAGGHETQYF.

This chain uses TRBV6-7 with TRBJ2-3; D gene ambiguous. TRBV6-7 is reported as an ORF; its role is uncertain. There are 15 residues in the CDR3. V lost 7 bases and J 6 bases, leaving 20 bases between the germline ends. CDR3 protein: CASTHIAGVGDTQYF. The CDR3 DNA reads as TGTGCCAGCACCCATATTGCTGGAGTTGGGGATACGCAGTATTTT.

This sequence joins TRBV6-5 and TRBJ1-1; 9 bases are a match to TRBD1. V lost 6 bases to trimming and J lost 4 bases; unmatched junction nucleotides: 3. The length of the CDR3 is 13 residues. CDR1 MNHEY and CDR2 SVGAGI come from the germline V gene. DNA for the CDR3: TGTGCCAGCAGGCCACAGGGGGCCACTGAAGCTTTCTTT. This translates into CASRPQGATEAFF.

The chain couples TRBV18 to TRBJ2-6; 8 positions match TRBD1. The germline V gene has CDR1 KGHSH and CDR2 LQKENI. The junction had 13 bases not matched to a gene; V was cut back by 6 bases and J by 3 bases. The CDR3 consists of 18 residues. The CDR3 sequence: CASSTPQGARYGANVLTF. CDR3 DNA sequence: TGTGCCAGCTCGACCCCGCAGGGGGCGCGGTATGGGGCCAACGTCCTGACTTTC. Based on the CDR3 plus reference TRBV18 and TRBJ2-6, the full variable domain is NAGVMQNPRHLVRRRGQEARLRCSPMKGHSHVYWYRQLPEEGLKFMVYLQKENIIDESGMPKERFSAEFPKEGPSILRIQQVVRGDSAAYFCASSTPQGARYGANVLTFGAGSRLTVL.

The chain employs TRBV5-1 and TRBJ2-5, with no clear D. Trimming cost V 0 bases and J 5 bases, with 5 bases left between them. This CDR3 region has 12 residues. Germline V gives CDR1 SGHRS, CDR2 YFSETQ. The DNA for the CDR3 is TGCGCCAGCAGCTTGGAGTTTGAGACCCAGTACTTC. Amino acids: CASSLEFETQYF.

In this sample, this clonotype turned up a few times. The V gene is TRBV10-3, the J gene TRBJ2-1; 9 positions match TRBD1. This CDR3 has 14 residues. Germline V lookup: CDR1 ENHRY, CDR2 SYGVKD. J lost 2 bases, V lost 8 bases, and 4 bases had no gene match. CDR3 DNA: TGTGCCATCTCAGGGGACAGGGCCTACAATGAGCAGTTCTTC. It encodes CAISGDRAYNEQFF.

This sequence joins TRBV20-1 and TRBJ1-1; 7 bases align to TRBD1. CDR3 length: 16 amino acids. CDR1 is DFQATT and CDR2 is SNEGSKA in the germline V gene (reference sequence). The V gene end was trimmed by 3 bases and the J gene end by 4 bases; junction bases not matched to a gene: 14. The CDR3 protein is CSAREDRPFLSTEAFF. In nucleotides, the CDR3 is TGCAGTGCTAGGGAGGACAGGCCCTTTTTAAGCACTGAAGCTTTCTTT.

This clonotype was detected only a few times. This CDR3 is CASSLLRNTEAFF. The CDR3 nucleotides are TGTGCCAGCAGCCTTCTAAGGAACACTGAAGCTTTCTTT. This rearrangement joins TRBV5-5 to TRBJ1-1; D uncertain. CDR1 is SGHKS, CDR2 YYEKEE, per germline (reference sequence). Trimming pared 4 bases from V and 1 base from J, leaving 8 bases between. The CDR3 is 13 residues long.

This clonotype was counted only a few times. The CDR3 sequence is CATSAPLGRNEQFF. CDR3 DNA: TGTGCCACCAGTGCTCCCTTGGGACGAAATGAGCAGTTCTTC. The V call is TRBV24-1, the J call TRBJ2-1, with D perhaps TRBD1 or TRBD2 (5 bases each). The CDR3 loop spans 14 amino acids. The V end was cut by 5 bases, the J end by 7 bases, with 14 bases between. Germline values: CDR1 KGHDR, CDR2 SFDVKD.

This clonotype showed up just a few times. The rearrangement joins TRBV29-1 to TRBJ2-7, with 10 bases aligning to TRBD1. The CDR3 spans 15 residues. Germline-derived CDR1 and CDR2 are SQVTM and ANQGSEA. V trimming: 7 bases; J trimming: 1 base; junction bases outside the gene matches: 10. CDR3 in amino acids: CSAKTGTGDSYEQYF. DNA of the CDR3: TGCAGCGCCAAAACCGGGACAGGGGATTCCTACGAGCAGTACTTC.

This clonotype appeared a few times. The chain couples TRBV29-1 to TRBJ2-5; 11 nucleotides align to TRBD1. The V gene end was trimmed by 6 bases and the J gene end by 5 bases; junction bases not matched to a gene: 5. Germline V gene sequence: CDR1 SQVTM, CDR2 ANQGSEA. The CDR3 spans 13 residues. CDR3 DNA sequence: TGCAGCGTCAGGACAGGGGGCAGCGAGACCCAGTACTTC. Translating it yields CSVRTGGSETQYF.

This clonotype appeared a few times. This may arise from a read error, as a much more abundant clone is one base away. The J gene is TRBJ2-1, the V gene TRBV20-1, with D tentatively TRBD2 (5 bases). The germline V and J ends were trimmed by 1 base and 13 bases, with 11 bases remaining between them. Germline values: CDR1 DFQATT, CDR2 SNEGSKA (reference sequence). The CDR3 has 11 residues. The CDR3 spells CSARVGETQFF. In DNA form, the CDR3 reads TGCAGTGCTAGAGTGGGAGAGACCCAGTTCTTC.

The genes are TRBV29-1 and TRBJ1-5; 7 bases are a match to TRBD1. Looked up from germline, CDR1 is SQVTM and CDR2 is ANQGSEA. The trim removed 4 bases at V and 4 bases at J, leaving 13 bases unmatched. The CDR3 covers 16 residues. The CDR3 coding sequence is TGCAGCGTTGTACTACACCGGGACAGCGGTAATCAGCCCCAGCATTTT. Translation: CSVVLHRDSGNQPQHF.

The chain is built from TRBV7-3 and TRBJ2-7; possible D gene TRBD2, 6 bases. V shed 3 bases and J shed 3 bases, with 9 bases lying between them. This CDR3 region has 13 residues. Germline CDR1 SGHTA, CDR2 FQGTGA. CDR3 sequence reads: CASSFSRDYEQYF. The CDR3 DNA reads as TGTGCCAGCAGCTTCTCGCGGGACTACGAGCAGTACTTC.

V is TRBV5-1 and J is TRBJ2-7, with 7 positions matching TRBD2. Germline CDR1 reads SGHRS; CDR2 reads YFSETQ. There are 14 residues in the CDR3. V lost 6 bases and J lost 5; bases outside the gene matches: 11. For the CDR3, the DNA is TGCGCCAGCACCGACGGAACGGGAGGCCACGAGCAGTACTTC. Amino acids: CASTDGTGGHEQYF.

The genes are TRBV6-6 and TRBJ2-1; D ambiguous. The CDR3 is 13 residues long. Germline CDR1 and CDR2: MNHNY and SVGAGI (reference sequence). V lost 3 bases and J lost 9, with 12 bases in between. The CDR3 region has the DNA TGTGCCAGCAGTTATGAGATCCCCCCTGAGCAGTTCTTC. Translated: CASSYEIPPEQFF.

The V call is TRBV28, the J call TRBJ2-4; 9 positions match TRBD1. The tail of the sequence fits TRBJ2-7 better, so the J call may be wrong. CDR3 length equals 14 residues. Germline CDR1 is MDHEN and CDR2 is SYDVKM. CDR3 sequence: CASRGTGSLYEQYF. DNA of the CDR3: TGTGCCAGCAGGGGGACAGGGTCACTTTACGAGCAGTACTTC.